This T cell receptor (beta chain) is drawn from a study of T cells expressing NK-cell markers. Across the whole study: It was from sorted CD3+CD56+NKG2C+, CD3+CD56+NKG2C- and CD3+CD56-NKG2C+ T cells that TCR beta repertoires came.

The germline CDR1 and CDR2 sequences are DFQATT and SNEGSKA (reference sequence). CDR3 length: 15 amino acids. TCRdb reanalyzed the 5' RACE reads, giving one entry per CDR3 protein sequence and no DNA. The table for this sample gives approximately 420,000 distinct CDR3 sequences. This TCR was recovered from a woman aged 50 to 65 in good health. The material sequenced was blood T cells: a sorted CD56 or NKG2C T cell subset, CD4+ or CD8+ T cells, or bulk PBMC T cells (not recorded which). The gene calls are TRBV20-1 and TRBJ1-2. CDR3 sequence reads: CSASIPVGQNYGYTF.